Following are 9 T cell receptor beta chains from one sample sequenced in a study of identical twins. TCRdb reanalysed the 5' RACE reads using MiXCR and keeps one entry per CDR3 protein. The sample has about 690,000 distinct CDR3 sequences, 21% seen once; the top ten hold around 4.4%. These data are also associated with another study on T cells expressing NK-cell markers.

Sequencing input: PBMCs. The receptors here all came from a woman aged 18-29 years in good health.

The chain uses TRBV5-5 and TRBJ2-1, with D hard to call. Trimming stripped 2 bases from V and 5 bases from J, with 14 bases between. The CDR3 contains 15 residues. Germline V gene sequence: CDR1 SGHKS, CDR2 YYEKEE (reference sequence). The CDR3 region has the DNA TGTGCCAGCAGCTTTTGGCTATCTGTAAACAATGAGCAGTTCTTC. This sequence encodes CASSFWLSVNNEQFF.

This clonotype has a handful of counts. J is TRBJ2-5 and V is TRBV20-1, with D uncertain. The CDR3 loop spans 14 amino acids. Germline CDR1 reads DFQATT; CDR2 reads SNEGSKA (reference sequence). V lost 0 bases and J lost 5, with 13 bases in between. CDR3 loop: CSARDSPIRETQYF. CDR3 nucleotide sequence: TGCAGTGCTAGAGATAGCCCCATCCGGGAGACCCAGTACTTC.

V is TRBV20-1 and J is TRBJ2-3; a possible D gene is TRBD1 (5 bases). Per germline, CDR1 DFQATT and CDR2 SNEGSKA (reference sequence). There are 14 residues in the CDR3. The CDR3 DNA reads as TGCAGCCCCAAAATGTGGGGCCGCACAGATACGCAGTATTTT. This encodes CSPKMWGRTDTQYF.

CDR3 in amino acids: CASTPRGSGDYGYTF. CDR3 DNA sequence: TGTGCCAGCACCCCTCGGGGCAGTGGGGACTATGGCTACACCTTC. This chain uses TRBV6-1 with TRBJ1-2, with a tentative D call TRBD1 (5 bases). Trimming took off 7 bases at V and 3 bases at J, with 18 bases between the two ends. CDR1 is MNHNS and CDR2 is SASEGT in the germline V gene. The CDR3 runs 15 residues.

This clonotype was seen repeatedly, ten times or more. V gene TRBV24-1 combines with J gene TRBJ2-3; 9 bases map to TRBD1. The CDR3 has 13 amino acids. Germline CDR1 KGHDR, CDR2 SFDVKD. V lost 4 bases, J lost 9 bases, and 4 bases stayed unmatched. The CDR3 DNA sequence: TGTGCCACCAGTGACTGGACAGGGGACACGCAGTATTTT. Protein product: CATSDWTGDTQYF.

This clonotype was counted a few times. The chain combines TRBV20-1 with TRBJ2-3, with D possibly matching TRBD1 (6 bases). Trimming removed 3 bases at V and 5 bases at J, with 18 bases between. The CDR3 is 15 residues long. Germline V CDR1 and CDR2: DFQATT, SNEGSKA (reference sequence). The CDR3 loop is CSASTGRFFKDTQYF. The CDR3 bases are TGCAGTGCTAGCACAGGGAGATTTTTTAAAGATACGCAGTATTTT.

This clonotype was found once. In nucleotides, the CDR3 is TGTGCCAGCAGTTACCAAACGAGTTGGGCAGATACGCAGTATTTT. Translating it yields CASSYQTSWADTQYF. The J gene is TRBJ2-3, the V gene TRBV6-5, with D hard to call. V was pared by 2 bases and J by 4 bases, with 13 bases between. CDR3 length: 15 residues. From germline, CDR1 is MNHEY and CDR2 SVGAGI.

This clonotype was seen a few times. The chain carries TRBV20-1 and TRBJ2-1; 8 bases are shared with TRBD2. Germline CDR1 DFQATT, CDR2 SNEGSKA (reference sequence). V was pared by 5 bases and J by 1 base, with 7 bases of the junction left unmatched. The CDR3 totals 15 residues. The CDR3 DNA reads TGCAGTGCTTCGACCCCTAGCGGGTCCTACAATGAGCAGTTCTTC. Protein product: CSASTPSGSYNEQFF.

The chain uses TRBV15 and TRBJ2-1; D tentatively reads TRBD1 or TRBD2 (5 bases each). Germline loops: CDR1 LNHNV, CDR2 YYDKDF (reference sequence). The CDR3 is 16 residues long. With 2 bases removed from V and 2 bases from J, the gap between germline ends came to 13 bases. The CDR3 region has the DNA TGTGCCACCAGCAGACGCCGGGACCGGACCTACAATGAGCAGTTCTTC. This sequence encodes CATSRRRDRTYNEQFF.